The rows below give T cell receptor beta chains drawn from one sample of a study of memory CD8 T cells in hepatitis C reinfection. Profiled with immunoSEQ multiplex PCR; TCRdb holds only in-frame clones, not every one. Among about 50,000 clones, 75% to 90% were seen once, and the ten largest hold 0.6% to 0.85%. Input material: naive CD8+ T cells sorted from blood. Every receptor here comes from a young man with hepatitis C virus infection. CDR3s include the opening cysteine and the closing phenylalanine or tryptophan. The D gene is left open where the match is weak. Size is stated for part of the rows, as once, few or many counts, or as a class when the clone is expanded.

CDR3 length: 14; clone size: .; V gene: TRBV30; D gene: TRBD1; J gene: TRBJ1-6; CDR3 DNA: TGTGCCTGGAGCCCGGGACAGGTCTTTTCACCCCTCCACTTT; CDR3 protein: CAWSPGQVFSPLHF
CDR3 length: 13; clone size: .; V gene: TRBV25-1; D gene: TRBD1; J gene: TRBJ1-2; CDR3 DNA: TGTGCCAGCAGTGAGTGGACAGGGGGTGGCTACACCTTC; CDR3 protein: CASSEWTGGGYTF
CDR3 length: 17; clone size: .; V gene: TRBV27; D gene: TRBD1; J gene: TRBJ1-2; CDR3 DNA: TGTGCCAGCAGTTTACGACAGGGGGCGGACGTTAACTATGGCTACACCTTC; CDR3 protein: CASSLRQGADVNYGYTF
CDR3 length: 14; clone size: .; V gene: TRBV19; D gene: .; J gene: TRBJ2-2; CDR3 DNA: TGTGCCAGTAGTATAGATCCCAGCGCCGGGGAGCTGTTTTTT; CDR3 protein: CASSIDPSAGELFF
CDR3 length: 13; clone size: .; V gene: TRBV7-2; D gene: .; J gene: TRBJ2-2; CDR3 DNA: TGTGCCAGCAGCTTAGGGGCGGGAGGGGAGCTGTTTTTT; CDR3 protein: CASSLGAGGELFF
CDR3 length: 13; clone size: .; V gene: TRBV7-9; D gene: .; J gene: TRBJ2-7; CDR3 DNA: TGTGCCAGCAGTCGCCAGGTGTCCTACGAGCAGTACTTC; CDR3 protein: CASSRQVSYEQYF
CDR3 length: 16; clone size: .; V gene: TRBV15; D gene: TRBD2; J gene: TRBJ2-3; CDR3 DNA: TGTGCCACCAGCCCGGGAGGCGGGAGGGAGAAAGATACGCAGTATTTT; CDR3 protein: CATSPGGGREKDTQYF
CDR3 length: 10; clone size: few; V gene: TRBV12-5; D gene: .; J gene: TRBJ1-5; CDR3 DNA: TGTGCTAGTGGTTCTCCGCCCCAGCATTTT; CDR3 protein: CASGSPPQHF
CDR3 length: 20; clone size: .; V gene: TRBV5-1; D gene: TRBD2; J gene: TRBJ2-1; CDR3 DNA: TGCGCCAGCAGGCCCACCCCCTTTGGGACTAGCGGGTCCCGGAAGAATGAGCAGTTCTTC; CDR3 protein: CASRPTPFGTSGSRKNEQFF
CDR3 length: 14; clone size: once; V gene: TRBV4-1; D gene: TRBD2; J gene: TRBJ2-1; CDR3 DNA: TGCGCCAGCAGCGGGGCGGGAGCTGGCAATGAGCAGTTCTTC; CDR3 protein: CASSGAGAGNEQFF
CDR3 length: 14; clone size: .; V gene: TRBV7-9; D gene: .; J gene: TRBJ1-5; CDR3 DNA: TGTGCCAGCAGCTTAGGTGCAGGAAATCAGCCCCAGCATTTT; CDR3 protein: CASSLGAGNQPQHF
CDR3 length: 14; clone size: once; V gene: TRBV6-6; D gene: TRBD2; J gene: TRBJ2-3; CDR3 DNA: TGTGCCAGCACCCTTAGCGGGGGGGCGGATACGCAGTATTTT; CDR3 protein: CASTLSGGADTQYF
CDR3 length: 16; clone size: .; V gene: TRBV11-2; D gene: TRBD1; J gene: TRBJ2-3; CDR3 DNA: TGTGCCAGCAGCTTAGATGGGACAGGCTACACAGATACGCAGTATTTT; CDR3 protein: CASSLDGTGYTDTQYF
CDR3 length: 14; clone size: .; V gene: TRBV28; D gene: .; J gene: TRBJ2-1; CDR3 DNA: TGTGCCAGCAGAACACAAAGCTCCTACAATGAGCAGTTCTTC; CDR3 protein: CASRTQSSYNEQFF
CDR3 length: 15; clone size: once; V gene: TRBV5-1; D gene: TRBD1; J gene: TRBJ1-2; CDR3 DNA: TGCGCCAGCAGCTTGGATGCAGGGGGAAACTATGGCTACACCTTC; CDR3 protein: CASSLDAGGNYGYTF
CDR3 length: 12; clone size: .; V gene: TRBV27; D gene: .; J gene: TRBJ2-1; CDR3 DNA: TGTGCCAGCAGTTCCCTGTTGCGTGAGCAGTTCTTC; CDR3 protein: CASSSLLREQFF
CDR3 length: 15; clone size: once; V gene: TRBV5-4; D gene: TRBD2; J gene: TRBJ2-5; CDR3 DNA: TGTGCCAGCAGCATCGGGACTAGCATTCAAGAGACCCAGTACTTC; CDR3 protein: CASSIGTSIQETQYF
CDR3 length: 18; clone size: .; V gene: TRBV29-1; D gene: TRBD1; J gene: TRBJ2-1; CDR3 DNA: TGCGGCGTTGAAGGGGATTTACAGGGGATCAACTCCTACAATGAGCAGTTCTTC; CDR3 protein: CGVEGDLQGINSYNEQFF
CDR3 length: 15; clone size: once; V gene: TRBV9; D gene: TRBD2; J gene: TRBJ2-2; CDR3 DNA: TGTGCCAGCAGCGTAGCGGGGGGGCCCGGCGGGGAGCTGTTTTTT; CDR3 protein: CASSVAGGPGGELFF
CDR3 length: 18; clone size: once; V gene: TRBV29-1; D gene: TRBD2; J gene: TRBJ2-1; CDR3 DNA: TGCAGCGTTGAGGGGGTAGCGGGAGGGCCCAGCTCCTACAATGAGCAGTTCTTC; CDR3 protein: CSVEGVAGGPSSYNEQFF
CDR3 length: 13; clone size: .; V gene: TRBV19; D gene: .; J gene: TRBJ2-1; CDR3 DNA: TGTGCCAGTAGTACTGGCCCCTACAATGAGCAGTTCTTC; CDR3 protein: CASSTGPYNEQFF
CDR3 length: 13; clone size: .; V gene: TRBV6-5; D gene: TRBD1; J gene: TRBJ2-1; CDR3 DNA: TGTGCCAGCAGCAGGGGGCCCTACAATGAGCAGTTCTTC; CDR3 protein: CASSRGPYNEQFF
CDR3 length: 13; clone size: .; V gene: TRBV27; D gene: .; J gene: TRBJ1-2; CDR3 DNA: TGTGCCAGCAGTTTAAAAATTAATTATGGCTACACCTTC; CDR3 protein: CASSLKINYGYTF
CDR3 length: 13; clone size: .; V gene: TRBV5-4; D gene: .; J gene: TRBJ1-2; CDR3 DNA: TGTGCCAGCACCCAGCAGGGTTCCTATGGCTACACCTTC; CDR3 protein: CASTQQGSYGYTF
CDR3 length: 13; clone size: .; V gene: TRBV18; D gene: .; J gene: TRBJ1-3; CDR3 DNA: TGTGCCAGCTCACCGGCGGATGGAAACACCATATATTTT; CDR3 protein: CASSPADGNTIYF
CDR3 length: 18; clone size: .; V gene: TRBV11-2; D gene: TRBD1; J gene: TRBJ2-1; CDR3 DNA: TGTGCCAGCAGCTTAGGTCGTATGGACAGGGGGGGTAGCTATGAGCAGTTCTTC; CDR3 protein: CASSLGRMDRGGSYEQFF
CDR3 length: 16; clone size: once; V gene: TRBV6-6; D gene: .; J gene: TRBJ2-5; CDR3 DNA: TGTGCCAGCAGTTACGAAGTGGGCGGGGTCCAAGAGACCCAGTACTTC; CDR3 protein: CASSYEVGGVQETQYF
CDR3 length: 15; clone size: .; V gene: TRBV12-5; D gene: .; J gene: TRBJ1-6; CDR3 DNA: TGTGCTAGTGGTTTGTCGACACTCAATAATTCACCCCTCCACTTT; CDR3 protein: CASGLSTLNNSPLHF
CDR3 length: 12; clone size: .; V gene: TRBV7-9; D gene: .; J gene: TRBJ1-1; CDR3 DNA: TGTGCCAGCAGCTTGGGGGCCACTGAAGCTTTCTTT; CDR3 protein: CASSLGATEAFF
CDR3 length: 12; clone size: .; V gene: TRBV19; D gene: TRBD1; J gene: TRBJ1-2; CDR3 DNA: TGTGCCAGTAGTGCGACAGGGGACGGCTACACCTTC; CDR3 protein: CASSATGDGYTF
CDR3 length: 14; clone size: .; V gene: TRBV7-6; D gene: TRBD2; J gene: TRBJ2-1; CDR3 DNA: TGTGCCAGCAGCTCTGTCGGGGGGGCGAATGAGCAGTTCTTC; CDR3 protein: CASSSVGGANEQFF
CDR3 length: 16; clone size: once; V gene: TRBV23-1; D gene: .; J gene: TRBJ2-1; CDR3 DNA: TGCGCCAGCAGTCAATCGAGGCTTTTCCCCTACAATGAGCAGTTCTTC; CDR3 protein: CASSQSRLFPYNEQFF
CDR3 length: 14; clone size: .; V gene: TRBV9; D gene: .; J gene: TRBJ2-3; CDR3 DNA: TGTGCCAGCAGCGTTTCTAGAAACACAGATACGCAGTATTTT; CDR3 protein: CASSVSRNTDTQYF
CDR3 length: 12; clone size: once; V gene: TRBV30; D gene: TRBD1; J gene: TRBJ1-4; CDR3 DNA: TGTGCCTTCGGGCAGGGGGGAGAAAAACTGTTTTTT; CDR3 protein: CAFGQGGEKLFF
CDR3 length: 17; clone size: .; V gene: TRBV4-1; D gene: TRBD1; J gene: TRBJ1-5; CDR3 DNA: TGCGCCAGCAGCTCCCGATGGGGACAGAATAGCAATCAGCCCCAGCATTTT; CDR3 protein: CASSSRWGQNSNQPQHF
CDR3 length: 15; clone size: .; V gene: TRBV4-1; D gene: .; J gene: TRBJ2-1; CDR3 DNA: TGCGCCAGCAGCCAAGTGACAGAGTCCTACAATGAGCAGTTCTTC; CDR3 protein: CASSQVTESYNEQFF
CDR3 length: 12; clone size: .; V gene: TRBV6-6; D gene: TRBD1; J gene: TRBJ2-5; CDR3 DNA: TGTGCCAGTCGACAGGGGATAGAGACCCAGTACTTC; CDR3 protein: CASRQGIETQYF
CDR3 length: 16; clone size: .; V gene: TRBV4-1; D gene: TRBD1; J gene: TRBJ2-2; CDR3 DNA: TGCGCCAGCAGCCCCGACAGGGGCGCAAGCACCGGGGAGCTGTTTTTT; CDR3 protein: CASSPDRGASTGELFF
CDR3 length: 13; clone size: few; V gene: TRBV29-1; D gene: .; J gene: TRBJ1-2; CDR3 DNA: TGCAGCGTCCCGACCACGGACACCTATGGCTACACCTTC; CDR3 protein: CSVPTTDTYGYTF
CDR3 length: 15; clone size: .; V gene: TRBV7-9; D gene: .; J gene: TRBJ2-3; CDR3 DNA: TGTGCCAGCAGCGAAGTTCAGCGGGGCACAGATACGCAGTATTTT; CDR3 protein: CASSEVQRGTDTQYF
CDR3 length: 13; clone size: .; V gene: TRBV7-9; D gene: .; J gene: TRBJ1-1; CDR3 DNA: TGTGCCAGCAGCTTCGGGGAGAACACTGAAGCTTTCTTT; CDR3 protein: CASSFGENTEAFF
CDR3 length: 17; clone size: .; V gene: TRBV7-9; D gene: TRBD1; J gene: TRBJ2-1; CDR3 DNA: TGTGCCAGCAGCTCCGGACAGGGCGCTGAATCCTACAATGAGCAGTTCTTC; CDR3 protein: CASSSGQGAESYNEQFF
CDR3 length: 16; clone size: .; V gene: TRBV7-9; D gene: TRBD1; J gene: TRBJ1-3; CDR3 DNA: TGTGCCAGCAGCCACCGGGACAGGGTATACGGAAACACCATATATTTT; CDR3 protein: CASSHRDRVYGNTIYF
CDR3 length: 13; clone size: .; V gene: TRBV7-9; D gene: TRBD1; J gene: TRBJ2-7; CDR3 DNA: TGTGCCAGCAGCTTATCACAGGGGGGCGAGCAGTACTTC; CDR3 protein: CASSLSQGGEQYF
CDR3 length: 16; clone size: .; V gene: TRBV15; D gene: .; J gene: TRBJ2-3; CDR3 DNA: TGTGCCACCAGCAGCAAACCGTCAGGGGTACCAGATACGCAGTATTTT; CDR3 protein: CATSSKPSGVPDTQYF
CDR3 length: 15; clone size: .; V gene: TRBV9; D gene: .; J gene: TRBJ2-5; CDR3 DNA: TGTGCCAGCAGCGAGGCAATAGGGGGGGGAGAGACCCAGTACTTC; CDR3 protein: CASSEAIGGGETQYF
CDR3 length: 16; clone size: .; V gene: TRBV29-1; D gene: .; J gene: TRBJ1-2; CDR3 DNA: TGCAGCGTTGTCCCGCTTTGGGCCGCAGAAACCTATGGCTACACCTTC; CDR3 protein: CSVVPLWAAETYGYTF
CDR3 length: 13; clone size: few; V gene: TRBV30; D gene: .; J gene: TRBJ2-2; CDR3 DNA: TGTGCCTGGAGCGCAGGGGTATCCGGGGAGCTGTTTTTT; CDR3 protein: CAWSAGVSGELFF